The 8 T cell receptor beta chains in this list originate from one sample, sequenced in a study of blood T cell repertoires in COVID-19. Method: immunoSEQ multiplex PCR; TCRdb's copy keeps in-frame clones and lacks some. The sample has roughly 250,000 clones, over 70% seen once. Sequenced: PBMCs or T cells enriched from blood (not recorded which). The receptors come from a woman aged 40 to 50 who had been exposed to COVID-19.

This chain links TRBV25-1 with TRBJ2-5; TRBD2 aligns across 9 bases. Germline trimming cut 0 bases from V and 4 bases from J; bases unmatched to any gene: 6. The CDR3 extends over 16 amino acids. Germline values: CDR1 MGHDK, CDR2 SYGVNS. CDR3 in amino acids: CASSEYSSGGRETQYF. The CDR3 nucleotides are TGTGCCAGCAGTGAATACTCGAGCGGGGGGCGAGAGACCCAGTACTTC.

V is TRBV12-3 or TRBV12-4 and J is TRBJ1-2; no definite D call. V was pared by 5 bases and J by 6 bases, with 13 bases between. The CDR3 is made up of 13 amino acids. The DNA for the CDR3 is TGTGCCAGCAGTGATTTCGAAGGAGATGGCTACACCTTC. Amino acids: CASSDFEGDGYTF.

The rearrangement joins TRBV10-3 to TRBJ2-1, with D unclear. The germline V gene encodes CDR1 ENHRY and CDR2 SYGVKD. The length of the CDR3 is 12 residues. V lost 2 bases and J 10 bases, leaving 9 bases between the germline ends. CDR3 protein: CAISEASGEQFF. CDR3 DNA: TGTGCCATCAGTGAGGCGTCCGGGGAGCAGTTCTTC.

A remark on this clone: At one end, the junction sequence differs from germline, possibly due to a read error. The chain joins TRBV19 to TRBJ2-1; D is uncertain. This CDR3 spans 15 amino acids. Germline CDR1 reads LNHDA; CDR2 reads SQIVND (reference sequence). The CDR3 loop reads CASSIFFDSHNEQFF. The CDR3 region has the DNA TGTGCCAGTAGTATCTTTTTCGACTCCCACAATGAGCAGTTCTTC.

V gene TRBV15 combines with J gene TRBJ2-2; D uncertain. The CDR3 runs to 17 residues. Germline values: CDR1 LNHNV, CDR2 YYDKDF (reference sequence). Trimming cost V 0 bases and J 6 bases, with 17 bases left between them. The CDR3 coding sequence is TGTGCCACCAGCAGAGACGAATGGCATCAAATTGCCGGGGAGCTGTTTTTT. Translating gives CATSRDEWHQIAGELFF.

The rearrangement uses TRBV7-3 and TRBJ2-3; 9 bases map to TRBD2. This CDR3 has 15 amino acids. Germline loops: CDR1 SGHTA, CDR2 FQGTGA. Germline trimming cut 5 bases from V and 1 base from J; bases unmatched to any gene: 4. This CDR3 is CASSPRLAGTDTQYF. Written as DNA, the CDR3 is TGTGCCAGCAGCCCGAGACTAGCGGGCACAGATACGCAGTATTTT.

For this clone: At one boundary the junction diverges from the germline segment, which might be a read error. The chain links TRBV5-1 to TRBJ1-2; D not resolved. The CDR3 spans 12 residues. The germline gives CDR1 SGHRS, CDR2 YFSETQ. CDR3 protein: CASSLAGGGYTF. The DNA for the CDR3 is TGTGCCAGCAGCTTGGCGGGAGGAGGCTACACCTTC.

V gene TRBV5-4 combines with J gene TRBJ2-3, with D possibly matching TRBD1 (6 bases). Deletions cut 4 bases from V and 2 bases from J, with 11 bases between. This CDR3 comprises 14 residues. Germline V gene lookup returns CDR1 SGHNT and CDR2 YYREEE (reference sequence). CDR3 nucleotides: TGTGCCAGCAGCAAGACAGGACCCACAGATACGCAGTATTTT. It yields the protein CASSKTGPTDTQYF.